This T cell receptor (beta chain) is drawn from a study of T cells in Graves' hyperthyroidism and ophthalmopathy. Stable Graves' hyperthyroidism denoted no ophthalmopathy progression over 18 months. In patients aged 18 to 65, hyperthyroidism was newly diagnosed, with duration under 2 months. CDR1 KGHDR and CDR2 SFDVKD come from the germline V gene. The junction had 11 bases not matched to a gene; V was cut back by 4 bases and J by 9 bases. The CDR3 runs to 16 residues. Amplification targeted TCR beta CDR3 regions from RNA transcripts. In the first-round RT-PCR of the TCR CDR3, the HTBI primer set was used. TCRdb independently ran MiXCR on the multiplex PCR reads; one entry per CDR3 protein. The sample shows fewer than 400,000 distinct CDR3 sequences, over 15% of them seen only once. This clonotype appeared many times. Its antigen is unknown. Notes on the study in general: Classification by a 13 V-J model distinguished ophthalmopathy from stable hyperthyroidism. For ophthalmopathy, model prediction preceded onset by a median roughly 6.2 months.

The clonotype comes from a man younger than 40 with Graves' hyperthyroidism. The V and J genes are TRBV24-1 and TRBJ2-1, with 10 bases that match TRBD2. Sequencing used blood. This CDR3 is CATSDEASGSNTEQFF. DNA of the CDR3: TGTGCCACCAGTGACGAGGCTAGCGGGAGTAACACTGAGCAGTTCTTC.